This T cell receptor beta chain was found in a study of tumor-infiltrating lymphocytes in primary liver carcinoma (dated by TCRdb to the late 2010s). Background on the whole study: Of the five patients (three men and two women, aged 30 to 69 years), four had hepatocellular carcinoma and one had combined HCC and intrahepatic cholangiocarcinoma. The five patients had tumors staged T1-T3 N0M0, with maximum diameters ranging from about 4 to 11 cm. High reproducibility was observed for the technical replicate repertoires, with mean shared-clone rates about 0.92 and correlation coefficients above 0.95. Each sample produced about 3.5 to 8 million productive TCRbeta reads, and read depth showed no significant difference between tissue types. A total of around 35 specimens from 5 patients went through TCRbeta repertoire sequencing, namely 25 tumor regions, 5 adjacent noncancerous liver tissues and 5 peripheral blood samples. TCRbeta repertoire sequencing, expression microarrays and whole-exome sequencing were combined in the study across five regions of each liver tumor, with adjacent normal tissue and blood also included. To link TCRbeta repertoire diversity to the local molecular phenotype, the 25 to 30 tumor region samples were profiled with Agilent mRNA microarrays.

Without any cell sorting, total RNA and DNA were co-extracted from about 21-30 mg of bulk tissue using the AllPrep DNA/RNA mini kit. About 5 patients with histopathologically diagnosed primary liver carcinoma underwent surgical resection in China between November 2015 and 2016. At the time of sampling, the patients had chronic HBV infection and had not received any treatment. Five spatially separated regions were sampled from each tumor: the superior, inferior, left-lateral and right-lateral poles, plus the tumor centre. More than 85% viable tumor cells were found by histology in every tumor sample. Pieces of fresh tumor and adjacent tissue were cut in half, with one half kept in RNAlater at -80 degrees C and the other half sent for histology. There are many counts of this clonotype. There is no known antigen for this receptor. There are no base qualities to consult, and no much larger clone falls within one base.

Overall study results and their limits: Bulk unsorted samples precluded comparing CD4+ and CD8+ T cell repertoires. Only five patients were included in the study, and the authors note that the findings should be validated in a larger study. Only the TCR beta chain was sequenced, so true repertoire diversity is likely underestimated because unpaired alpha chains were not captured. Only about 7-24% of top clones were present in all five regions of a tumor, suggesting spatial heterogeneity of tumor-infiltrating T cells. Consistent with antigen-driven expansion, pairs of tumor regions showed higher repertoire overlap (mean roughly 35%) than either tumor-adjacent pairs (roughly 17%) or tumor-blood pairs (about 14%). The top 250 clones made up a significantly larger repertoire fraction in tumors than in blood (p = 0.039).

From V the trimming removes 7 bases and from J it removes 4 bases, while the gene matches leave 6 bases of the junction unaccounted for. The CDR3 spans 15 residues, from the cysteine through the phenylalanine. This entry keeps only the CDR3 DNA: 45 bases, framed from base 1. A constant-region primer and ProtoScript II reverse transcriptase were used to reverse-transcribe TCRbeta-specific cDNA from roughly 480 ng total RNA. The TCRbeta libraries were prepared through three rounds of nested multiplex PCR following a slightly modified ARM-PCR procedure. Multiplex TRBV1-TRBV30 forward primers and a Cbeta reverse primer were used in the first two PCR rounds, each of which was run for roughly 10 cycles. Sample barcodes and Illumina adapters were added in a final 25-cycle PCR using Deep VentR polymerase. Before sequencing, amplicons between 200 and 500 bp were purified from gel using a QIAquick gel extraction kit. An Illumina HiSeq 2500 was used to sequence the TCRbeta amplicons with 250-bp paired-end reads. Per the authors' processing: Quality trimming of reads was performed with Trimmomatic v0.33, and paired reads were merged with FLASH v1.2.11 so that full CDR3 sequences could be recovered. V, D and J germline segments were assigned to the rearranged TCRbeta sequences using MiGEC v1.2.1b. Clonotype statistics and Shannon-Wiener diversity indices were calculated with VDJtools v1.0.0. To cut down on sampling bias, every analysis after diversity analysis relied on just the 250 most abundant clonotypes from each sample. TCRdb passed the public sequencing reads through fastp at Q25 and MiXCR, retaining productive beta sequences. Under each unique CDR3 protein, matching rows form one entry showing the most common genes and DNA. Clone size and V and J calls follow TCRdb, not the original study. Present in this sample are approximately 64,000 distinct CDR3 sequences, 71% of which were seen just once. Together, the top ten hold approximately 37% of the sample.

The chain employs TRBV12-3 or TRBV12-4 and TRBJ2-2, with 10 bases in between that match TRBD2. The sequence was obtained from a man aged 35 to 55 with primary liver carcinoma and hepatitis B virus infection. Sequenced sample: liver tumor tissue from sampling region 4. Reading the label with the study, this specimen's cell subset or site is: tumor region T4, right-lateral pole. Here is the DNA: TGTGCCAGCAACCTAGCGGGAGATCTCACCGGGGAGCTGTTTTTT. It specifies CASNLAGDLTGELFF.